This entry concerns a single T cell receptor (beta chain). Trimming at V came to 5 bases and at J to 2 bases, leaving 9 bases not matched to a gene. This CDR3 region has 16 residues. Germline assignment: CDR1 SGHVS and CDR2 FQNEAQ. How the authors handled the data: Estimation of nucleated cell counts relied on the amplification of reference gene primers. Assay used: immunoSEQ multiplex PCR; TCRdb lists only in-frame clones, some missing. Clone size and the V and J calls come from that table; the DNA yielded D and trimming. The table records tens of thousands of clones, 79% of them present only once. This sample stems from a study of blood T cell repertoires in COVID-19. Study context: Samples came from the United States, Italy and Spain, spanning acute and convalescent COVID-19.

Sequences were obtained from peripheral blood. The V call is TRBV7-8, the J call TRBJ2-1, with 7 bases identical to TRBD1. The receptor was derived from a man aged 55 to 70 with active or convalescent COVID-19. The CDR3 bases are TGTGCCAGCAGCAGACAGGGTGATTTCACCTACAATGAGCAGTTCTTC. Encoded protein: CASSRQGDFTYNEQFF.